This T cell receptor delta chain was captured by sequencing in a study of Vδ1+ human thymocytes. The study's findings and limits: In the thymus, TRG and TRD repertoires looked highly polyclonal with Gaussian CDR3 lengths.

The sorted cells were CD3+ Vdelta1+ Vdelta2- thymocytes from alphabeta-depleted thymus. This clone occurred a few times. Its antigen is undetermined. The CDR3 is 25 amino acids. In germline, CDR1 is TSWWSYY, CDR2 QGS. Trimming at V came to 0 bases and at J to 0 bases, leaving 27 bases not matched to a gene. RNA was extracted from the cells and then reverse transcribed. CDR3 amplicons came from multiplex PCR with pooled V-gene forward and constant-region reverse primers. TCRdb reanalysed the multiplex PCR reads via CATT. The table includes more than 50,000 delta-chain clones, less than 15% detected once.

This rearrangement joins TRDV1 to TRDJ1; 11 nucleotides match TRDD3. The sample consisted of Vdelta1+ gamma-delta thymocytes from the thymus. Subset described: FACS-sorted CD3+ TCRalphabeta- TCRVdelta1+ TCRVdelta2- thymocytes. The sequence came from a girl less than two years old who had congenital heart surgery. Here the CDR3 DNA reads TGTGCTCTTGGGGAACTGCTAAAACTGGGGGATAAGGGAAGGGACCCCCTCTCGTACACCGATAAACTCATCTTT. It encodes CALGELLKLGDKGRDPLSYTDKLIF.